Following are 4 T cell receptor beta chains from one sample sequenced in a study of Ad26.COV2.S vaccination and SARS-CoV-2 variants. Treatment meaning: around 19 received Ad26.COV2.S at low or high dose, single or two shots; about 5 received placebo; per-sample allocation not given. Sample collection was performed on day 63 after the first vaccine or placebo injection. Some clones are missing from TCRdb's copy, which holds only in-frame ones; the method was immunoSEQ multiplex PCR. The sample contains 300,000 to 350,000 clones, approximately 90% of which appear only once. Sequenced here: peripheral blood, sampled in a trial of Ad26.COV2.S vaccine versus placebo. These receptors were taken from a person between 18 and 60 years old who received the Ad26.COV2.S COVID-19 vaccine or a placebo.

This chain links TRBV18 with TRBJ2-7, with D tentatively TRBD1 or TRBD2 (5 bases each). CDR1 is KGHSH and CDR2 is LQKENI in the germline V gene. V was clipped by 3 bases and J by 6 bases, with 24 bases between them. CDR3 length: 17 residues. The CDR3 DNA reads as TGTGCCAGCTCACCGGAGTTGTGGGACCCCCCGGCGGGCGAGCAGTACTTC. Amino acids: CASSPELWDPPAGEQYF.

This clone came up once. The CDR3 DNA follows: TGTGCCTGGAGGGGGGACATTTACAATGAGCAGTTCTTC. The encoded protein is CAWRGDIYNEQFF. The gene calls are TRBV30 and TRBJ2-1; the D gene is possibly TRBD1 (6 bases). The CDR3 has 13 residues. Germline V lookup: CDR1 GTSNPN, CDR2 SVGIG (reference sequence). The V end lost 3 bases, the J end lost 4 bases, and 10 bases lay between the germline ends.

The rearrangement uses TRBV12-5 and TRBJ1-6; weak D call: TRBD1 (5 bases). This CDR3 spans 16 amino acids. The V and J ends lost 2 bases and 5 bases respectively, with 13 bases between them. The germline gives CDR1 LGHNT, CDR2 FRNRAP. This chain's CDR3 is CASGLYEAGHNSPLHF. The CDR3 nucleotides read TGTGCTAGTGGTTTGTACGAGGCAGGGCATAATTCACCCCTCCACTTT.

The chain employs TRBV5-6 and TRBJ2-1; D is unresolved. The CDR3 totals 12 residues. The ends were cut back, 4 bases at V and 4 bases at J, with 6 bases in the middle. Germline V gives CDR1 SGHDT, CDR2 YYEEEE. CDR3 nucleotide sequence: TGTGCCAGCAGCGGGAAGTACAATGAGCAGTTCTTC. It translates to CASSGKYNEQFF.